This entry concerns a single TCR beta chain. Its specificity is not known. The V gene's germline CDR1 is DFQATT and CDR2 SNEGSKA (reference sequence). The CDR3 is 8 residues long. The germline V and J ends were trimmed by 8 bases and 4 bases, with 2 bases remaining between them. These data come from a study of PD-1 blockade in mismatch repair-deficient tumors. Sequenced by immunoSEQ multiplex PCR; TCRdb stores in-frame clones only, minus some. There are roughly 49,000 clones in the sample; over 60% occur only once, and 2.5% to 4% lies in the top ten. Study results and caveats: Tumor-resident clones, often absent from pretreatment blood, expanded after pembrolizumab and then contracted.

All patients were mismatch repair deficient, assessed by either PCR or immunohistochemistry. The sequence was collected from an adult with mismatch repair-deficient cancer. The chain couples TRBV20-1 to TRBJ1-2; D is ambiguous. The input for sequencing was PBMCs, taken before pembrolizumab treatment. This CDR3 reads CSPYGYTF. Here the CDR3 DNA reads TGCAGTCCCTATGGCTACACCTTC.